What follows describes a single T cell receptor (beta chain). Its recognized antigen is unknown. No much larger clone is present one base from it, and per-base qualities are unavailable. This specimen belongs to a study of blood T cells in healthy people across ages (dated by TCRdb to the mid-2010s). Broadly, across the study: Template switching captured roughly one uniquely barcoded TCR beta cDNA molecule per two T cells in model experiments. Using deep sequencing normalized with unique cDNA molecular identifiers, the study measured how TCR beta repertoire diversity changes with age. The donors were divided into four age groups: young (average 16 years), middle-aged (almost 40), aged (approximately 59) and long-lived (82). Using the same blood draw, the study looked at two additional independent replicas of 1 million unique cDNA reads for two donors, one aged 18 to 30 and the other aged 80 or older.

Paper-wide results and their limitations: Because the CMV infection status of the donors was unknown, age-related changes in expanded clonotypes may potentially have been confounded. Compared with the aged group, more naive CD4+ T cells, fewer expanded clones and increased TCR diversity were shown by the long-lived group, suggesting age selection. There was a strong correlation between observed TCR beta diversity and the percentage of naive T cells measured by flow cytometry. Observed TCR beta diversity per million T cells fell roughly linearly with age, and a significant reduction was already apparent by age around 40. Estimates of total diversity from one million sequenced T cells were regarded as lower bounds and underestimates. Since profiling was done on bulk unsorted PBMCs, naive and antigen-experienced compartments could not be conclusively compared.

Systemically healthy Caucasian individuals from Russia, 35 to 50 in total and aged about 6 to 95 years, were included as donors. Each donor gave ten milliliters of peripheral blood, drawn into EDTA-treated Vacutainer tubes. Ficoll-Paque density-gradient centrifugation was used to isolate PBMCs, with at least 6 million per sample. Trizol reagent was used to extract total RNA from the PBMCs, yielding at least 6 micrograms per sample. The percentages of naive CD45RAhigh/CD27high T cells were determined by flow cytometry on a PBMC aliquot from every donor. V is pared back by 4 bases and J by 3 bases, with 9 bases lying between the germline termini. Sequences SGHTA (CDR1) and FQGNSA (CDR2) are obtained from the germline V gene. Reading from cysteine to phenylalanine, the CDR3 counts 13 amino acids. Only the CDR3 DNA is retained, 39 bases long and in frame from the first base. The library relied on 5' RACE. Sequencing was performed on an Illumina HiSeq 2500. A second roughly 6 to 12 cycle PCR used a sample-barcoded 5' primer and a J-beta primer mix. Each TCR beta cDNA molecule received a unique molecular identifier from a template-switch 5' adaptor carrying 12 random nucleotides. Each sample yielded at least 2.5 million CDR3-containing paired-end reads. All of the RNA was converted into first-strand cDNA using the Mint cDNA synthesis kit, with a TRBC-specific oligonucleotide serving as the primer. All cDNA was treated with uracil-DNA glycosylase and then went through a first 18-cycle PCR with the universal primers M1SS and BC2_uni_R. The source study handled its data this way. For normalization, 1 million high-quality reads, each with a distinct molecular identifier, were randomly selected from each sample. Instead of being binned into consensus sequences, reads that shared molecular identifiers were thrown out. MiTCR, with a Q25 quality threshold and the strictest error-elimination algorithm, was used for CDR3 identification, clonotype clustering and error correction. A nonparametric unseen species model with Euler transformation was used to estimate lower-bound total TCR beta diversity. The public reads were reanalyzed by TCRdb: fastp trimming at Q25, MiXCR alignment, in-frame beta chains only. Each CDR3 protein appears once, grouped with its most common genes and DNA. These V and J calls derive from TCRdb rather than the authors' analysis. Across this sample there are about 1 million distinct CDR3 sequences, with roughly a quarter seen only once. The top ten clones comprise around 0.75% of the sample.

The same sample was also used in a study of T cells of mothers and their children. Reported in the second study: Nine systemically healthy Caucasian individuals, comprising three mothers and their six children, were included as donors. cDNA synthesis used all of the extracted RNA, with 1.5 ug of RNA in each 15 ul reaction. In the second PCR, the M1S primer introduced both the sample barcodes and 2-4 random nucleotides. Over 9.5 million TCR beta CDR3 reads were obtained for each mother, and 2.5 million to 3 million reads were obtained for each child. Thymic selection shapes the output of TCR recombination in a similar way in related and unrelated pairs, and inherited differences have a minor effect. Normalized repertoire overlap in related mother-child pairs was always slightly higher than in unrelated mother-child pairs, but the difference was never significant. No persistent microchimeric T cell clones were found, with a detection sensitivity of roughly 92 clones per million clonotypes. In the study, deep NGS was used to compare the TCR beta repertoires of mothers and children, and features distinguishing related mother-child pairs from unrelated individuals were sought. Mothers averaged 40 +/- 4 years of age and children averaged around 10 +/- 4 years. Libraries were sequenced on Illumina HiSeq 2000 with 100+100 nt paired-end reads after adapter ligation with NEBNext reagents. To prevent cross-contamination, the mother and child libraries were prepared one month apart and sequenced in separate runs. For each donor, somewhere between roughly 450,000 and 2,100,000 distinct TCR beta clonotypes were identified. Naive TCR beta clonotypes were estimated from low-frequency clonotypes matched to each donor's FACS-determined naive share, without sorting.

The TCR originated in a girl aged 2 to 9 in good health. The receptor chain draws on TRBV7-2 and TRBJ1-1, with TRBD1 perhaps the D gene, on 5 matching bases. Source material: blood. The CDR3 protein: CASSYGAYTEAFF. In nucleotide form, the sequence is TGTGCCAGCAGCTATGGGGCGTACACTGAAGCTTTCTTT.